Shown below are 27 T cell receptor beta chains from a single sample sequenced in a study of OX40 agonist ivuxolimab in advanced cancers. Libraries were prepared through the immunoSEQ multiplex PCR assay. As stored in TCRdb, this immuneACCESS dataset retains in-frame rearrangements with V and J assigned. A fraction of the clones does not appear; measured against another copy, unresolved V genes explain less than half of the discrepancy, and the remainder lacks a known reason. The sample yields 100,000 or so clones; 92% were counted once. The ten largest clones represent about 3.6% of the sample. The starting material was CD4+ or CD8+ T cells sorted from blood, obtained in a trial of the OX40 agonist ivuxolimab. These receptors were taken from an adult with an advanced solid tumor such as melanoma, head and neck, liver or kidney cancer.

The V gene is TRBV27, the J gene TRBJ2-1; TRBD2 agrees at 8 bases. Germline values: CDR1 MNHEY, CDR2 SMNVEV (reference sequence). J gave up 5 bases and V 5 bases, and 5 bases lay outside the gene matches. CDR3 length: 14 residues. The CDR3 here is CASSPGTSHNEQFF. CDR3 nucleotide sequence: TGTGCCAGCAGTCCCGGGACTAGTCACAATGAGCAGTTCTTC.

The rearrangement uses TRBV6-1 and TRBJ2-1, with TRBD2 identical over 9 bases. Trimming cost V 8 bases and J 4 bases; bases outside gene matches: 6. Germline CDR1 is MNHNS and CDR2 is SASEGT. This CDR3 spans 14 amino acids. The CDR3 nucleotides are TGTGCCAGCCTAAGCGGGAGGTGGTACAATGAGCAGTTCTTC. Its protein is CASLSGRWYNEQFF.

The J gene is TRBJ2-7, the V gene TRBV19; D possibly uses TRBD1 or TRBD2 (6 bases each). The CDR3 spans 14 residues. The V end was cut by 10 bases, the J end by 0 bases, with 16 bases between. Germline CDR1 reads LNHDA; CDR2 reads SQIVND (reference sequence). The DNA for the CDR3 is TGTGCCACCAGGGGAGGTGAAGGCTCCTACGAGCAGTACTTC. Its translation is CATRGGEGSYEQYF.

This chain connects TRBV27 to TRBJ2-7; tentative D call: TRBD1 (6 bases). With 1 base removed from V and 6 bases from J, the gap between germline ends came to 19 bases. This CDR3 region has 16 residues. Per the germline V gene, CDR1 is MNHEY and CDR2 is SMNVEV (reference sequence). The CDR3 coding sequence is TGTGCCAGCAGTTTATTTAGGAGGACAGACCCTTCCGAGCAGTACTTC. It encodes CASSLFRRTDPSEQYF.

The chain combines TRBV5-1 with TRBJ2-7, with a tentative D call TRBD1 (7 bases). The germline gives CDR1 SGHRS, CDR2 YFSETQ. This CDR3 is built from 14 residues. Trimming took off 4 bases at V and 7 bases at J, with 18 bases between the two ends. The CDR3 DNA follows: TGCGCCAGCAGCCCGCGGGACAGTAATATTGAGCAGTACTTC. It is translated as CASSPRDSNIEQYF.

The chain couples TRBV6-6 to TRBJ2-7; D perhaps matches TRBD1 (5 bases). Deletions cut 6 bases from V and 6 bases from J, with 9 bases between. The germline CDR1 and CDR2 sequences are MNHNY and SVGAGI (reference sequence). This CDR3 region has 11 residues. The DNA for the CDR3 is TGTGCCAGCAGCCAGGGTAGCGAGCAGTACTTC. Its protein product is CASSQGSEQYF.

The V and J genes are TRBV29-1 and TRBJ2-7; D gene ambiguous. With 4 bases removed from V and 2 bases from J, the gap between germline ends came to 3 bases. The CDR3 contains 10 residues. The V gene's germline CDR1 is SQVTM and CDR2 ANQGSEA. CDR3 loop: CSVVAYEQYF. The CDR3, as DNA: TGCAGCGTTGTGGCCTACGAGCAGTACTTC.

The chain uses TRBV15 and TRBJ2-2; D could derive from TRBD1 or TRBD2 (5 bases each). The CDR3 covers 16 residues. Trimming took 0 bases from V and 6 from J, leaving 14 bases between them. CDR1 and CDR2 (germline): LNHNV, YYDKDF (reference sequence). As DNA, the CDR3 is TGTGCCACCAGCAGAGAGGGGGTGCACATCCCCGGGGAGCTGTTTTTT. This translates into CATSREGVHIPGELFF.

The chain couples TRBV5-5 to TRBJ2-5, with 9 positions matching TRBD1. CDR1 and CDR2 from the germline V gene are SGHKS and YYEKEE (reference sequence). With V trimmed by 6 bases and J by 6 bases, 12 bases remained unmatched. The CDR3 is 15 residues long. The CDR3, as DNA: TGTGCCAGCACCGACCCGGGACAGGGTGGGCAGACCCAGTACTTC. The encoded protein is CASTDPGQGGQTQYF. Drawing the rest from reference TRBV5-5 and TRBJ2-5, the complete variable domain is DAGVTQSPTHLIKTRGQQVTLRCSPISGHKSVSWYQQVLGQGPQFIFQYYEKEERGRGNFPDRFSARQFPNYSSELNVNALLLGDSALYLCASTDPGQGGQTQYFGPGTRLLVL.

CDR3 loop: CASSSTEDTEAFF. DNA for the CDR3: TGTGCCAGCAGCTCAACAGAGGACACTGAAGCTTTCTTT. The chain is built from TRBV13 and TRBJ1-1; no clear D. Germline V gene sequence: CDR1 PRHDT, CDR2 FYEKMQ (reference sequence). V was trimmed by 4 bases and J by 3 bases, leaving 9 bases between them. The CDR3 consists of 13 residues.

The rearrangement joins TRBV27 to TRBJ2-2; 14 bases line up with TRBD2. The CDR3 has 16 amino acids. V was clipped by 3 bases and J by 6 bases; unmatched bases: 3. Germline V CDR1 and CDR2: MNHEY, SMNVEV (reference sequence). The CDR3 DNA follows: TGTGCCAGCAGTTTCTTGGGACTAGCGGGAGCCGGGGAGCTGTTTTTT. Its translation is CASSFLGLAGAGELFF.

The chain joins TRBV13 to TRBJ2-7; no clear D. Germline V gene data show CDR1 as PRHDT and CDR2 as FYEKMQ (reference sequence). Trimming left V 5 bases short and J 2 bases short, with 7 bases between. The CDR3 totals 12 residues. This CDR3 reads CASSPGAYEQYF. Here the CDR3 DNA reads TGTGCCAGCAGCCCCGGTGCCTACGAGCAGTACTTC.

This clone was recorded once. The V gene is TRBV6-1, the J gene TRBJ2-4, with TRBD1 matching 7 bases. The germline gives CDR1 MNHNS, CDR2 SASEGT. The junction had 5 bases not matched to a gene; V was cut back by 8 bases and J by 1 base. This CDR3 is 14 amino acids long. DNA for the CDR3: TGTGCCAGCGGAACAGGGGAGGCCAAAAACATTCAGTACTTC. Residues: CASGTGEAKNIQYF.

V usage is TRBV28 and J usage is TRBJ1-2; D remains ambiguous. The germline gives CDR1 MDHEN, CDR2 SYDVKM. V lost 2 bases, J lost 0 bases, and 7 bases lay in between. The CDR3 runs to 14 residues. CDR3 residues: CASSLGGSNYGYTF. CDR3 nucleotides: TGTGCCAGCAGTTTAGGAGGGTCTAACTATGGCTACACCTTC.

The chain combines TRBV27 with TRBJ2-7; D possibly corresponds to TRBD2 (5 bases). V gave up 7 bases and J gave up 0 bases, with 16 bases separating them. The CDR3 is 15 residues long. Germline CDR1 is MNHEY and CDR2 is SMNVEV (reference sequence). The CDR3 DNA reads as TGTGCCAGCACCCCCGAGGGCGGTAGCTCCTACGAGCAGTACTTC. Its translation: CASTPEGGSSYEQYF.

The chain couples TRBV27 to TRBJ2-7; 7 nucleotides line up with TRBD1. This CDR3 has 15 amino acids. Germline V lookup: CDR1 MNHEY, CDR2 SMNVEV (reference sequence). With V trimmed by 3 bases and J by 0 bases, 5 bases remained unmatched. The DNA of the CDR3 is TGTGCCAGCAGTTTTTCGGGACAGTCCTCCTACGAGCAGTACTTC. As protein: CASSFSGQSSYEQYF.

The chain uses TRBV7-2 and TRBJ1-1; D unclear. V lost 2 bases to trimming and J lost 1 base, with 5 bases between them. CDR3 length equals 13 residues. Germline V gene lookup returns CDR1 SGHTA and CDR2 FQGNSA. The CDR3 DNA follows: TGTGCCAGCAGCTTATTGGGGAACACTGAAGCTTTCTTT. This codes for CASSLLGNTEAFF.

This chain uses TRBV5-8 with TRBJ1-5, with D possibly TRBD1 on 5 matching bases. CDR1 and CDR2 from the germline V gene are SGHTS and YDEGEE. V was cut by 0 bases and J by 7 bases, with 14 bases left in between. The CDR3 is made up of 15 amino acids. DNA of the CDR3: TGTGCCAGCAGCTTGGTTCCGGGGCGCGGGCAGCCCCAGCATTTT. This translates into CASSLVPGRGQPQHF.

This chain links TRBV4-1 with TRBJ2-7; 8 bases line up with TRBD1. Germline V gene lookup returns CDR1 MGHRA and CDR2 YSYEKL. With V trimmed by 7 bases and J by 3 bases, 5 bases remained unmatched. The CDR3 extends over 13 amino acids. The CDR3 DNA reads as TGCGCCAGCACTTTTACAGGGGGCTACGAGCAGTACTTC. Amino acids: CASTFTGGYEQYF.

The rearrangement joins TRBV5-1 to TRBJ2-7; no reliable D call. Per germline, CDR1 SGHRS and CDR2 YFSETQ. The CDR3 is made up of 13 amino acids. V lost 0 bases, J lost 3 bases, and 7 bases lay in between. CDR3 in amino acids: CASSLGTDYEQYF. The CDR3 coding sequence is TGCGCCAGCAGCTTGGGTACAGACTACGAGCAGTACTTC.

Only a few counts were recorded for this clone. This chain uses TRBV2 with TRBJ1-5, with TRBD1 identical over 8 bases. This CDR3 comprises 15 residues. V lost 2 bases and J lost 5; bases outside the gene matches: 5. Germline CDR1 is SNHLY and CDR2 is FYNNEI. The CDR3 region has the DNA TGTGCCAGCAGTGAAACGACAGGGGTCGATCAGCCCCAGCATTTT. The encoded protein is CASSETTGVDQPQHF. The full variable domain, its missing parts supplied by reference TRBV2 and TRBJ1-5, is EPEVTQTPSHQVTQMGQEVILRCVPISNHLYFYWYRQILGQKVEFLVSFYNNEISEKSEIFDDQFSVERPDGSNFTLKIRSTKLEDSAMYFCASSETTGVDQPQHFGDGTRLSIL.

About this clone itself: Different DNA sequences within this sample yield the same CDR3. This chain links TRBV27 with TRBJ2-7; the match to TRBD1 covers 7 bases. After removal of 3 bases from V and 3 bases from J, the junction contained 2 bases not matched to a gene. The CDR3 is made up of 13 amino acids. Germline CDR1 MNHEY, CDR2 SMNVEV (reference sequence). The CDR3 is CASSFRTGYEQYF. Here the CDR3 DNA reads TGTGCCAGCAGTTTCCGGACAGGCTACGAGCAGTACTTC.

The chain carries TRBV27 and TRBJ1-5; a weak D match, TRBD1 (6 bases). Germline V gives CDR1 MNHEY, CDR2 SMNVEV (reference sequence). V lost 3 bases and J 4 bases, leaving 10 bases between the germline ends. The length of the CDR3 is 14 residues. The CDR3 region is CASSLGATNQPQHF. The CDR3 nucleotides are TGTGCCAGCAGTTTGGGGGCAACTAATCAGCCCCAGCATTTT.

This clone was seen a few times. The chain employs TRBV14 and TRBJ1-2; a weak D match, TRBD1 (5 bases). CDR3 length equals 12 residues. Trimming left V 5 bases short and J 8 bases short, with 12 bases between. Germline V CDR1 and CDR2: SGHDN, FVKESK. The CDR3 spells CASSAQGEGYTF. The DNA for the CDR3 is TGTGCCAGCAGCGCCCAGGGTGAGGGCTACACCTTC.

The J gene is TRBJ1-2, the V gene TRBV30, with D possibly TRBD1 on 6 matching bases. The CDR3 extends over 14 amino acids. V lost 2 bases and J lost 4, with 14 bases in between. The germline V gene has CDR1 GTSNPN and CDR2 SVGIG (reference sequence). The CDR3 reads CAWSLGGQGYGYTF. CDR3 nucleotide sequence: TGTGCCTGGAGTCTGGGGGGGCAGGGCTATGGCTACACCTTC.

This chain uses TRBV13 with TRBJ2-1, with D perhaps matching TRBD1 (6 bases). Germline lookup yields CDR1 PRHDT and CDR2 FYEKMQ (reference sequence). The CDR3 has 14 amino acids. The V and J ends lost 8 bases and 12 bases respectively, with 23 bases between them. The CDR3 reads CASGPGTTTIGQFF. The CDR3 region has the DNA TGTGCCAGCGGCCCCGGGACAACTACAATTGGGCAGTTCTTC.

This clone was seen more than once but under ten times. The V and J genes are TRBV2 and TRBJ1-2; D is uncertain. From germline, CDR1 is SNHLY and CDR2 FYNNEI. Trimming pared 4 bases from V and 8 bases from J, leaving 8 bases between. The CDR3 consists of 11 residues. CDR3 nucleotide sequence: TGTGCCAGCAGTGTAGCTCTGGGCTACACCTTC. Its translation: CASSVALGYTF. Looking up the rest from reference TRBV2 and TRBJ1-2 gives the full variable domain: EPEVTQTPSHQVTQMGQEVILRCVPISNHLYFYWYRQILGQKVEFLVSFYNNEISEKSEIFDDQFSVERPDGSNFTLKIRSTKLEDSAMYFCASSVALGYTFGSGTRLTVV.